The 9 T cell receptor beta chains reported below all come from one sample, sequenced in a study of OX40 agonist ivuxolimab in advanced cancers. Assay: immunoSEQ multiplex PCR; the TCRdb copy retains only in-frame clones and omits some. The sample lists around 85,000 clones, about 90% occurring once. Sequenced here: CD4+ or CD8+ T cells sorted from blood, sampled in a trial of the OX40 agonist ivuxolimab. Receptor source: an adult with an advanced solid tumor such as melanoma, head and neck, liver or kidney cancer.

This sequence joins TRBV5-4 and TRBJ2-2, with D unresolved. The V gene's germline CDR1 is SGHNT and CDR2 YYREEE (reference sequence). CDR3 length: 15 amino acids. Trimming shortened V by 0 bases and J by 6 bases, and 12 bases separated the two germline ends. The CDR3, as DNA: TGTGCCAGCAGCTTGGCCCTACCGTATCCCGGGGAGCTGTTTTTT. Translating gives CASSLALPYPGELFF.

The CDR3 DNA reads TGTGCCAGCAGCCGCCTGGACGGATTCGGCACAGATACGCAGTATTTT. Its translation is CASSRLDGFGTDTQYF. The V gene is TRBV7-9, the J gene TRBJ2-3; D is ambiguous. CDR1 is SEHNR and CDR2 is FQNEAQ in the germline V gene (reference sequence). The germline V and J ends were trimmed by 5 bases and 1 base, with 16 bases remaining between them. There are 16 residues in the CDR3. The whole variable domain, remainder taken from reference TRBV7-9 and TRBJ2-3, is DTGVSQNPRHKITKRGQNVTFRCDPISEHNRLYWYRQTLGQGPEFLTYFQNEAQLEKSRLLSDRFSAERPKGSFSTLEIQRTEQGDSAMYLCASSRLDGFGTDTQYFGPGTRLTVL.

The chain has TRBV12-5 and TRBJ2-7, with D perhaps matching TRBD1 (5 bases). CDR3 length: 14 residues. Trimming shortened V by 1 base and J by 7 bases, and 14 bases separated the two germline ends. The germline V gene has CDR1 LGHNT and CDR2 FRNRAP. The CDR3 spells CASGLGLGVGEQYF. In DNA form, the CDR3 reads TGTGCTAGTGGTTTGGGCTTAGGGGTCGGGGAGCAGTACTTC. The variable domain in full, with the rest retrieved from reference TRBV12-5 and TRBJ2-7, is DARVTQTPRHKVTEMGQEVTMRCQPILGHNTVFWYRQTMMQGLELLAYFRNRAPLDDSGMPKDRFSAEMPDATLATLKIQPSEPRDSAVYFCASGLGLGVGEQYFGPGTRLTVT.

The chain couples TRBV30 to TRBJ2-1, with 13 bases matching TRBD2. The V segment lost 2 bases and the J segment 1 base; nucleotides outside the gene matches: 5. The length of the CDR3 is 17 residues. Germline CDR1 is GTSNPN and CDR2 is SVGIG (reference sequence). CDR3 coding DNA: TGTGCCTGGAGTCGCGGGACTAGCGGGACTTCCTACAATGAGCAGTTCTTC. It encodes CAWSRGTSGTSYNEQFF.

The chain uses TRBV7-9 and TRBJ2-2; TRBD1 agrees at 9 bases. Germline V lookup: CDR1 SEHNR, CDR2 FQNEAQ (reference sequence). The CDR3 is 14 amino acids. The junction had 3 bases not matched to a gene; V was cut back by 4 bases and J by 6 bases. DNA for the CDR3: TGTGCCAGCAGCTACAGGGGGCAGGCCGGGGAGCTGTTTTTT. It yields the protein CASSYRGQAGELFF.

V is TRBV10-2 and J is TRBJ2-1; no clear D gene. Per germline, CDR1 WSHSY and CDR2 SAAADI. There are 15 residues in the CDR3. The V gene lost 3 bases and the J gene lost 10 bases, with 19 bases spanning the gap. CDR3 nucleotides: TGCGCCAGCAGTGAACCTCGAGCGATAGCAAGGGAGCAGTTCTTC. The encoded protein is CASSEPRAIAREQFF.

The chain recombines TRBV6-6 with TRBJ1-2, with a weak D call TRBD1 (5 bases). The V end lost 5 bases, the J end lost 8 bases, and 15 bases lay between the germline ends. Germline V gene data show CDR1 as MNHNY and CDR2 as SVGAGI (reference sequence). The CDR3 spans 13 residues. The CDR3 nucleotides read TGTGCCAGCAGTCTTACAGACAGTTACGGCTACACCTTC. It specifies CASSLTDSYGYTF.

The chain joins TRBV28 to TRBJ2-1, with D possibly TRBD1 on 5 matching bases. Germline V gene lookup returns CDR1 MDHEN and CDR2 SYDVKM. The CDR3 length is 15 residues. Trimming left V 5 bases short and J 1 base short, with 12 bases between. This chain's CDR3 is CASSPRTRSYNEQFF. The DNA for the CDR3 is TGTGCCAGCAGTCCACGGACAAGGTCCTACAATGAGCAGTTCTTC.

The genes are TRBV5-4 and TRBJ2-5, with D maybe TRBD2 (6 bases). Germline V gene sequence: CDR1 SGHNT, CDR2 YYREEE (reference sequence). Trimming stripped 5 bases from V and 5 bases from J, with 16 bases between. The CDR3 contains 14 residues. For the CDR3, the DNA is TGTGCCAGCAGTTATTGGAGGGTTAGGGAGACCCAGTACTTC. Its protein product is CASSYWRVRETQYF.